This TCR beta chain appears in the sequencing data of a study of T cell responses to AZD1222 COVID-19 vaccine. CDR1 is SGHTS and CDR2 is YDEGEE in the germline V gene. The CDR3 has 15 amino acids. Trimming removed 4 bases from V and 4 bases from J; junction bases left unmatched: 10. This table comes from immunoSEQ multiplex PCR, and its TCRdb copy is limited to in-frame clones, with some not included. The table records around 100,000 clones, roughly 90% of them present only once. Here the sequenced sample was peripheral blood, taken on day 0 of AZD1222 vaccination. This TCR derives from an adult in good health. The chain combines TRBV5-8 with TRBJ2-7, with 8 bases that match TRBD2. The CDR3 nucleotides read TGTGCCAGCAGCCAGACCGGGACTAGGAGTTACGAGCAGTACTTC. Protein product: CASSQTGTRSYEQYF.